This T cell receptor (beta chain) is from a study of Ad26.COV2.S vaccination and SARS-CoV-2 variants. Generated by immunoSEQ multiplex PCR, the TCRdb table keeps only in-frame clones and is missing some. The repertoire includes 500,000 or so clones, approximately 92% of them detected once, and about 2.5% sits in the top ten. Remarks on this clone: Antigen: not known.

V shed 4 bases and J shed 9 bases, with 22 bases lying between them. Looked up from germline, CDR1 is MGHRA and CDR2 is YSYEKL. CDR3 length: 16 amino acids. Treatment here: 15 to 20 received Ad26.COV2.S at low or high dose, single or two shots; about 5 received placebo; per-sample allocation not given. Specimens were obtained on day 63 following the first vaccine or placebo injection. Ad26.COV2.S expressed prefusion-stabilized spike from the original Wuhan strain. The study's findings and limits: Following vaccination, spike-specific CD8+ and CD4+ T cell responses reportedly exhibited substantial breadth. Relative to placebo recipients, vaccine recipients exhibited elevated spike-specific TCR breadth.

This receptor was taken from a person between 18 and 59 years old who received the Ad26.COV2.S COVID-19 vaccine or a placebo. The chain combines TRBV4-1 with TRBJ2-1; D is possibly TRBD2 (7 bases). The material was peripheral blood, obtained in a trial of Ad26.COV2.S vaccine versus placebo. CDR3 residues: CASSREGGYAFGEQFF. Written as DNA, the CDR3 is TGCGCCAGCAGCCGCGAGGGGGGGTACGCCTTCGGTGAGCAGTTCTTC.